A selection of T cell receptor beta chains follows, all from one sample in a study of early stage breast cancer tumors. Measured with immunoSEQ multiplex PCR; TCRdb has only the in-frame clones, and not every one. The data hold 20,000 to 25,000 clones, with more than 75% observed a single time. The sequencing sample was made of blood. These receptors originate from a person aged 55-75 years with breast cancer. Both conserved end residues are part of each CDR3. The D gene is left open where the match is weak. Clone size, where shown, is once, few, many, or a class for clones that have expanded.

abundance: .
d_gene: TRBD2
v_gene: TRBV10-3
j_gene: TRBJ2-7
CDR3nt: TGTGCCATCCAACTAGCGGCGAGGTACGAGCAGTACTTC
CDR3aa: CAIQLAARYEQYF

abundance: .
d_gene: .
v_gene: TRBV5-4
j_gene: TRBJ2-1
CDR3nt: TGTGCCAGCAGCCGTCAAGACAATGAGCAGTTCTTC
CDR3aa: CASSRQDNEQFF

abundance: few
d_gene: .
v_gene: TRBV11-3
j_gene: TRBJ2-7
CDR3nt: TGTGCCAGCAGCAGTTCTGACGAGCAGTACTTC
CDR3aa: CASSSSDEQYF

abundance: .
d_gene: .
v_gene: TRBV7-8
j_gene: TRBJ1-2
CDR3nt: TGTGCCAGCAGCTTAGCCCTGACGGACTATGGCTACACCTTC
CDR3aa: CASSLALTDYGYTF

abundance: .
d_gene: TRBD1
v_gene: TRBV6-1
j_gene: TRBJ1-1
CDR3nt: TGTGCCAGCATCAGGTCAGGGGGGAACACTGAAGCTTTCTTT
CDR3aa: CASIRSGGNTEAFF

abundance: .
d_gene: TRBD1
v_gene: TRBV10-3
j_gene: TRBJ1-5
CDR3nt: TGTGCCATCAGCCGACAGGGACTCCAGCCCCAGCATTTT
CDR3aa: CAISRQGLQPQHF

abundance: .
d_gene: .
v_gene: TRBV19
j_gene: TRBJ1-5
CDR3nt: TGTGCCAGTAGTTACGTTGGCAATCAGCCCCAGCATTTT
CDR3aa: CASSYVGNQPQHF

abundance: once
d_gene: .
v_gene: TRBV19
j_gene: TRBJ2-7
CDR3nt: TGTGCCAGTAGATCCGGGACCTACGAGCAGTACTTC
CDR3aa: CASRSGTYEQYF

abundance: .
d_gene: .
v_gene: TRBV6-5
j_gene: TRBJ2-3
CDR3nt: TGTGCCAGCAGTTACTTCGATACGCAGTATTTT
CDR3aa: CASSYFDTQYF

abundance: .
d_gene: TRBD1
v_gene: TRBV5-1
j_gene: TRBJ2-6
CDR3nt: TGCGCCAGCAGCCCTTCGACAGGGAACTCTGGGGCCAACGTCCTGACTTTC
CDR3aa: CASSPSTGNSGANVLTF

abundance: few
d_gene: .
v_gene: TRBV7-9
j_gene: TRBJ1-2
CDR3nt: TGTGCCAGCAGCAAAGACAGGCTGCCTAACTATGGCTACACCTTC
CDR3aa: CASSKDRLPNYGYTF

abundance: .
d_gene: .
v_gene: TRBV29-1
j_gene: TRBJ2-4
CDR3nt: TGCAGCGTTGAACTGGGGGATAAGGCCAAAAACATTCAGTACTTC
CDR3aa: CSVELGDKAKNIQYF

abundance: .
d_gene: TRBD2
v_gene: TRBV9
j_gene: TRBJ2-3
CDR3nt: TGTGCCAGCAGCGTAGCGGGGGGGTCAGCAGATACGCAGTATTTT
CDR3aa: CASSVAGGSADTQYF

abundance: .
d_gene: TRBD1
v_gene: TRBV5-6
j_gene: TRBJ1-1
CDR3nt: TGTGCCAGCAGCTTGGCGGGACAGGGGGCGGTCACTGAAGCTTTCTTT
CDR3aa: CASSLAGQGAVTEAFF

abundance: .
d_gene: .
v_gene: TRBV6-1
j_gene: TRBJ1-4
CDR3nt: TGTGCCAGCAGTGAAGGGGGCTTGGGTGAAAAACTGTTTTTT
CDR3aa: CASSEGGLGEKLFF

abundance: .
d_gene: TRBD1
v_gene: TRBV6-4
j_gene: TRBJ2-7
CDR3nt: TGTGCCAGCAGGCCGGACAGGGGGCGGGACGAGCAGTACTTC
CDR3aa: CASRPDRGRDEQYF

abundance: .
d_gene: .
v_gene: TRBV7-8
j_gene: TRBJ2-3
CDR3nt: TGTGCCAGCAGCTTAGGAGGGTCAGATACGCAGTATTTT
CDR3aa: CASSLGGSDTQYF

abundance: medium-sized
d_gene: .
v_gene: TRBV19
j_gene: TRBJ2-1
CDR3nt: TGTGCCAGTAGTATAGTGGGACGATCCTACAATGAGCAGTTCTTC
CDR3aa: CASSIVGRSYNEQFF

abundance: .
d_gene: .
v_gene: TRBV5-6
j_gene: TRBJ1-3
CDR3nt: TGTGCCAGCAGCTCGGTTGGGGCAACCGCTGGAAACACCATATATTTT
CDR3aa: CASSSVGATAGNTIYF

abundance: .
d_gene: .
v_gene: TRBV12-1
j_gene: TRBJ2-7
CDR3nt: TGTGCCAGCAGCTTTGATCCAGCGGGGGGGTTCTACGAGCAGTACTTC
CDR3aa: CASSFDPAGGFYEQYF

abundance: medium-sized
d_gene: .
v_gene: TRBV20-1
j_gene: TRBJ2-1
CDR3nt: TGCAGTGCCGGTGTTGAGCAGTTCTTC
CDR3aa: CSAGVEQFF

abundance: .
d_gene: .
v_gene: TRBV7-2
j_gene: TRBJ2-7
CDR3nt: TGTGCCAGCAGCGCTCCCGGGACCTCTCTCTACGAGCAGTACTTC
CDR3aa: CASSAPGTSLYEQYF

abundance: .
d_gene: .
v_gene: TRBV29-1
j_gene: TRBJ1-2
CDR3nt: TGCAGCGTTGAATTCAGGACAGTGTATGGCTACACCTTC
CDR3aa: CSVEFRTVYGYTF

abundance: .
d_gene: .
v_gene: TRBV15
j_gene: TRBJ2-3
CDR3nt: TGTGCCACCAAGTTTGCGACTACAGATACGCAGTATTTT
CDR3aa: CATKFATTDTQYF

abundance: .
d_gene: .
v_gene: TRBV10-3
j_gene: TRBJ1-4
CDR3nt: TGTGCCATCAGTGAGATCAGGCTGCCTAATGAAAAACTGTTTTTT
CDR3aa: CAISEIRLPNEKLFF

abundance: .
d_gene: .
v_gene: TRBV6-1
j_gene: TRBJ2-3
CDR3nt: TGTGCCAGCAGGCGGCGGGACGCCAGAGATACGCAGTATTTT
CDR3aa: CASRRRDARDTQYF

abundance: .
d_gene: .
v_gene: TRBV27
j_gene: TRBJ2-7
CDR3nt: TGTGCCAGCAGTTCCCTTAGCTCCTACGAGCAGTACTTC
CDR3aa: CASSSLSSYEQYF

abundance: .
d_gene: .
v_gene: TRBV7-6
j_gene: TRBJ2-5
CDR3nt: TGTGCCAGCAGCTTAGAGTGGACCCAGTACTTC
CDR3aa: CASSLEWTQYF

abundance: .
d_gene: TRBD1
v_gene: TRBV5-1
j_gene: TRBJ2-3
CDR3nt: TGCGCCAGCAGCCTGACAGGGTTCACAGATACGCAGTATTTT
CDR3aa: CASSLTGFTDTQYF

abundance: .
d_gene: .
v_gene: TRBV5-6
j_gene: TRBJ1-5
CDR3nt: TGTGCCAGCAGCTCCCGCAGGGGTGGGCAGCCCCAGCATTTT
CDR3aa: CASSSRRGGQPQHF

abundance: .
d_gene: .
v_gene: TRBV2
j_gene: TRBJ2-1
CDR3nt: TGTGCCAGCAGTGTGGTCAGGAATGAGCAGTTCTTC
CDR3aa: CASSVVRNEQFF

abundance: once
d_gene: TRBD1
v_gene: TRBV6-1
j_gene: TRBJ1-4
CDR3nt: TGTGCCAGCAGCTCGACAGGGGGAGATGAAAAACTGTTTTTT
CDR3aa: CASSSTGGDEKLFF

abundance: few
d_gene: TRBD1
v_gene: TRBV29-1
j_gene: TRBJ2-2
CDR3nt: TGCAGCGTGACCGGGACAGGGCTTGGCGGGGAGCTGTTTTTT
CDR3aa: CSVTGTGLGGELFF

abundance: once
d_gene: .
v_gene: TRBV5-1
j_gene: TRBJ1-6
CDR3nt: TGTGCCAGCAGCTTGGGGGACCGAAATAATTCACCCCTCCACTTT
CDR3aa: CASSLGDRNNSPLHF

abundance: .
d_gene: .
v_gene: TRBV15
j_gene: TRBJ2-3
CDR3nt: TGTGCCACCAGGGCCATGGGGACAGATACGCAGTATTTT
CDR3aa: CATRAMGTDTQYF

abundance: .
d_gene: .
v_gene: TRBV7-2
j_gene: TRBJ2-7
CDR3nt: TGTGCCAGCAGCCCCCTCCGATCCGAGCAGTACTTC
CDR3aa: CASSPLRSEQYF

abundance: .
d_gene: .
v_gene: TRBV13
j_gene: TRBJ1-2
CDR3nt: TGTGCCAGCAGCTTTGGAGTGGAGGGCTATGGCTACACCTTC
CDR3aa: CASSFGVEGYGYTF

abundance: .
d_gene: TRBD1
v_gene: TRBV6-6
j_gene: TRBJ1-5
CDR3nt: TGTGCCAGCAGCCCGACAGGGGAAGGGCAGCCCCAGCATTTT
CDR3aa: CASSPTGEGQPQHF

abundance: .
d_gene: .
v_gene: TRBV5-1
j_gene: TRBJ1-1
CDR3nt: TGCGCCAGCAGCCCAACCGGGCCCAACACTGAAGCTTTCTTT
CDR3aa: CASSPTGPNTEAFF

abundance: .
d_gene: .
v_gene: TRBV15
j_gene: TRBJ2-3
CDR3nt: TGTGCCACCAGTCGAGAGGGGTGGGGTATTATAGATACGCAGTATTTT
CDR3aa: CATSREGWGIIDTQYF

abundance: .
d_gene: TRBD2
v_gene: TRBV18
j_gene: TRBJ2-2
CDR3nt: TGTGCCAGCTCACCTTCCCAGCGGGGGATCAACACCGGGGAGCTGTTTTTT
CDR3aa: CASSPSQRGINTGELFF

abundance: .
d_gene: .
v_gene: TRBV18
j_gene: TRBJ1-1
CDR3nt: TGTGCCAGCTCACCAAGCACAGCGAACACTGAAGCTTTCTTT
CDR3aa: CASSPSTANTEAFF

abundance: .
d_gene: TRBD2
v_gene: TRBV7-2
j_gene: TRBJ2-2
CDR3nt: TGTGCCAGCAGCATCTCCCCTAGCGGGGGTGGCGGGGAGCTGTTTTTT
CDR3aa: CASSISPSGGGGELFF

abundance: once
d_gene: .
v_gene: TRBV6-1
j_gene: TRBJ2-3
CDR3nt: TGTGCCAGCAGCGGGGAGGGCACAGATACGCAGTATTTT
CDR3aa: CASSGEGTDTQYF

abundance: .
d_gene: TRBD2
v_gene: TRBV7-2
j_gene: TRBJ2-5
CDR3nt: TGTGCCAGCAGCTTAAGAGCGGGGACGGAGACCCAGTACTTC
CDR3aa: CASSLRAGTETQYF

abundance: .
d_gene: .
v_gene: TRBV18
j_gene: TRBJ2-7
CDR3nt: TGTGCCAGCTCACCAGCCGGGGGCAACGAGCAGTACTTC
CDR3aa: CASSPAGGNEQYF

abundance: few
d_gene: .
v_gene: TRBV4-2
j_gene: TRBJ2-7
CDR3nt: TGTGCCAGCAGCCAAGGACAGGCCTACGAGCAGTACTTC
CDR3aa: CASSQGQAYEQYF

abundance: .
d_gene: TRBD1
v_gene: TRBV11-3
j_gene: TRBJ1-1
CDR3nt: TGTGCCAGCAGCTTAGACAGTAGGACAGGGGGGCAGACTGAAGCTTTCTTT
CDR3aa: CASSLDSRTGGQTEAFF

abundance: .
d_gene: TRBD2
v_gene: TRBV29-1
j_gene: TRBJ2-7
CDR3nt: TGCAGCGTTCTAGCGGGAGAGGGCTACGAGCAGTACTTC
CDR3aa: CSVLAGEGYEQYF